This is a list of T cell receptor beta chains from one sample in a study of blood T cell repertoires in COVID-19. Profiled with immunoSEQ multiplex PCR; TCRdb holds only in-frame clones, not every one. The repertoire has under 70,000 clones, under 85% of them found once; the top ten carry over 20%. Input material: peripheral blood. These receptor sequences come from a woman older than 75 with active or convalescent COVID-19. CDR3s include the opening cysteine and the closing phenylalanine or tryptophan. The D gene is left open where the match is weak. The size entry is marked missing in some rows and otherwise reads once, few, many or a size class.

>NA|TRBD1|TRBJ1-1|TRBV2
TGTGCCAGCAGACCCCGGGACAGGCGGACGAACACTGAAGCTTTCTTT
CASRPRDRRTNTEAFF
>NA|NA|TRBJ2-1|TRBV11-2
TGTGCCAGCAGCCCCGCGTGGGGCGAGCGGTTCTTC
CASSPAWGERFF
>NA|NA|TRBJ1-1|TRBV29-1
TGCAGCGGACACAGCAACACTGAAGCTTTCTTT
CSGHSNTEAFF
>few|TRBD1|TRBJ1-2|TRBV7-2
TGTGCCAGCAGCTTACGACAGGGGTATGGCTACACCTTC
CASSLRQGYGYTF
>NA|NA|TRBJ2-7|TRBV5-1
TGCGCCAGCAGTTCCGGGACTTTATACTCCTACGAGCAGTACTTC
CASSSGTLYSYEQYF
>once|TRBD2|TRBJ2-3|TRBV20-1
TGCAGTGGCACACTAGCGGGGGTCCAGTATTTT
CSGTLAGVQYF
>NA|TRBD2|TRBJ2-1|TRBV7-3
TGTGCCAGCAGCTCCCGGGGGGGCAGCGAGCAGTTCTTC
CASSSRGGSEQFF
>few|TRBD1|TRBJ1-2|TRBV7-9
TGTGCCAGCAGCTCCGGGACAGGGGTCTATGGCTACACCTTC
CASSSGTGVYGYTF
>many|NA|TRBJ2-4|TRBV12-2
TGTGCAAGTCGCTTAGACCTGGACACTACCAAAAACATTCAGTACTTC
CASRLDLDTTKNIQYF
>NA|NA|TRBJ1-6|TRBV2
TGTGCCAGCAGTGAAGCAGGTGGTAGGGGCGCCATGTCACCCCTCCACTTT
CASSEAGGRGAMSPLHF
>NA|NA|TRBJ2-7|TRBV19
TGTGCCAGTAGTCCCGGCGCGGTCGTTAACTACGAGCAGTACTTC
CASSPGAVVNYEQYF
>NA|TRBD2|TRBJ2-5|TRBV7-3
TGTGCCAGCAGCGTGGGACTAGCGGAGACCCAGTACTTC
CASSVGLAETQYF
>NA|TRBD1|TRBJ1-3|TRBV30
TGTGCCTGGGGACAGGGGGCTGATGGAAACACCATATATTTT
CAWGQGADGNTIYF
>NA|NA|TRBJ2-5|TRBV27
TGTGCCAGCAGTTTACGCAGGGATGAGACCCAGTACTTC
CASSLRRDETQYF
>NA|NA|TRBJ1-1|TRBV5-8
TGTGCCAGCAGCCTTGAGGGGAACACTGAAGCTTTCTTT
CASSLEGNTEAFF
>few|NA|TRBJ1-1|TRBV2
TGTGCCAGCAGATTGGAGGGCACTGAAGCTTTCTTT
CASRLEGTEAFF
>NA|NA|TRBJ1-5|TRBV2
TGTGCCAGCCGGGACATCGCGGAAAATCAGCCCCAGCATTTT
CASRDIAENQPQHF
>NA|TRBD1|TRBJ1-6|TRBV7-3
TGTGCCAGCAGCTTAACGGGGGACAGGGGTAATTCACCCCTCCACTTT
CASSLTGDRGNSPLHF
>NA|TRBD2|TRBJ2-5|TRBV3-1/TRBV3-2
TGTGCCAGCAGCCAATACCGGGCTAGCGGGGTCAAGACCCAGTACTTC
CASSQYRASGVKTQYF
>once|NA|TRBJ2-7|TRBV5-3
TGTGCCAGAAGCCAACTCTACGAGCAGTACTTC
CARSQLYEQYF
>NA|TRBD1|TRBJ1-2|TRBV29-1
TGCAGCGTTCGCCCGACAGGGGGGTTCAGAGGCTACACCTTC
CSVRPTGGFRGYTF